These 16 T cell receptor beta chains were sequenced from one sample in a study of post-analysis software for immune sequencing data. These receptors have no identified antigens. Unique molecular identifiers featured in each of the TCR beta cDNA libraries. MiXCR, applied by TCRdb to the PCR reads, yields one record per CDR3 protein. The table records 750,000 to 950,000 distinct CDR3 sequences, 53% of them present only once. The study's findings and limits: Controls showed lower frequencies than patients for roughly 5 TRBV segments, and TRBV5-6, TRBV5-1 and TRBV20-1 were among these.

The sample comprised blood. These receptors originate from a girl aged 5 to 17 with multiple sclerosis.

CDR3 nucleotide sequence: TGCGCCAGCAGCCCCCCGGGGGGGGGAGTTCAAGAGACCCAGTACTTC. It codes for CASSPPGGGVQETQYF. The rearrangement uses TRBV5-1 and TRBJ2-5; TRBD2 agrees at 8 bases. Trimming took 4 bases from V and 2 from J; bases not matched to a gene: 10. Germline values: CDR1 SGHRS, CDR2 YFSETQ. This CDR3 region has 16 residues. Together with reference TRBV5-1 and TRBJ2-5, the CDR3 gives the full variable domain: KAGVTQTPRYLIKTRGQQVTLSCSPISGHRSVSWYQQTPGQGLQFLFEYFSETQRNKGNFPGRFSGRQFSNSRSEMNVSTLELGDSALYLCASSPPGGGVQETQYFGPGTRLLVL.

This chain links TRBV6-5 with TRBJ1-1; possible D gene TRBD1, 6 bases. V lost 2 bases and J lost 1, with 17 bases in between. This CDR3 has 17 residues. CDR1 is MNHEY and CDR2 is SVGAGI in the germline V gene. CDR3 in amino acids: CASSYGGPLGRNTEAFF. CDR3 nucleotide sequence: TGTGCCAGCAGTTACGGGGGGCCCCTTGGAAGGAACACTGAAGCTTTCTTT.

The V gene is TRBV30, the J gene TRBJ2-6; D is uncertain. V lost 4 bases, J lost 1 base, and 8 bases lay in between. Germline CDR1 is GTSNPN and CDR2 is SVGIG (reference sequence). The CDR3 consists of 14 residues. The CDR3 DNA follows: TGTGCCTGGAACCTTCTGTCTGGGGCCAACGTCCTGACTTTC. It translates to CAWNLLSGANVLTF.

The CDR3 here is CASREQGVDEQFF. The CDR3 nucleotides are TGTGCCAGCAGAGAACAGGGGGTCGATGAGCAGTTCTTC. The rearrangement links TRBV14 to TRBJ2-1; 8 bases are shared with TRBD1. The CDR3 covers 13 residues. Germline V CDR1 and CDR2: SGHDN, FVKESK. V gave up 6 bases and J gave up 8 bases; unmatched junction bases: 6.

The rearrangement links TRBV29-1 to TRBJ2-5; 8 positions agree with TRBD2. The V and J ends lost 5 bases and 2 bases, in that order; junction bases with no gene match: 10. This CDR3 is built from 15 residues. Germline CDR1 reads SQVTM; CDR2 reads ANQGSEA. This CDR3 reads CSVTTASGSQETQYF. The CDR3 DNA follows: TGCAGCGTTACTACAGCGAGCGGGAGTCAAGAGACCCAGTACTTC. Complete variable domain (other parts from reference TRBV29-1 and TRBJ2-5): SAVISQKPSRDICQRGTSLTIQCQVDSQVTMMFWYRQQPGQSLTLIATANQGSEATYESGFVIDKFPISRPNLTFSTLTVSNMSPEDSSIYLCSVTTASGSQETQYFGPGTRLLVL.

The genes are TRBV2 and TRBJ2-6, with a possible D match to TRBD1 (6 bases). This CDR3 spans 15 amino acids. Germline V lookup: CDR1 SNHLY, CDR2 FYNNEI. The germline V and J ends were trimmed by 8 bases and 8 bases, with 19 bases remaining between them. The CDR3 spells CASQPGVSFPNVLTF. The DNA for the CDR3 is TGTGCCAGCCAACCAGGGGTCAGTTTTCCCAACGTCCTGACTTTC.

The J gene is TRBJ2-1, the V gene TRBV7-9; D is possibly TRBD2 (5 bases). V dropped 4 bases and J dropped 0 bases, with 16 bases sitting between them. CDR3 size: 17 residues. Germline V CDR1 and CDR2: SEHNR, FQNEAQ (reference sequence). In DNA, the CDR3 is TGTGCCAGCAGCTCCGGGCTAGCACCGAGCTCCTACAATGAGCAGTTCTTC. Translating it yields CASSSGLAPSSYNEQFF. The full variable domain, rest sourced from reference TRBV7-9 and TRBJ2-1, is DTGVSQNPRHKITKRGQNVTFRCDPISEHNRLYWYRQTLGQGPEFLTYFQNEAQLEKSRLLSDRFSAERPKGSFSTLEIQRTEQGDSAMYLCASSSGLAPSSYNEQFFGPGTRLTVL.

CDR3 nucleotides: TGTGCCAGCAGCGCGGACCCGGGAGAGAATGAAAAACTGTTTTTT. This encodes CASSADPGENEKLFF. The J gene is TRBJ1-4, the V gene TRBV7-9; D is uncertain. This CDR3 spans 15 amino acids. CDR1 is SEHNR, CDR2 FQNEAQ, per germline (reference sequence). The V gene lost 5 bases and the J gene lost 5 bases, with 15 bases spanning the gap. The complete variable domain, with remaining parts taken from reference TRBV7-9 and TRBJ1-4, reads DTGVSQNPRHKITKRGQNVTFRCDPISEHNRLYWYRQTLGQGPEFLTYFQNEAQLEKSRLLSDRFSAERPKGSFSTLEIQRTEQGDSAMYLCASSADPGENEKLFFGSGTQLSVL.

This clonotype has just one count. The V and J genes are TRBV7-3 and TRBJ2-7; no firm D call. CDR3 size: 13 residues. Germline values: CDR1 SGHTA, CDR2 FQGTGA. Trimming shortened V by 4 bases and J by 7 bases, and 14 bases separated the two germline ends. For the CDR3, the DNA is TGTGCCAGCAGCTCAGACCTCTGGGGAGAGCAGTACTTC. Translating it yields CASSSDLWGEQYF.

The DNA of the CDR3 is TGTGCCAGCAGCTTGAGCGGGGGCCTTGGGGTGACCCAGTACTTC. It specifies CASSLSGGLGVTQYF. This chain connects TRBV7-9 to TRBJ2-5; 8 bases are shared with TRBD2. The CDR3 extends over 15 amino acids. Germline trimming cut 3 bases from V and 7 bases from J; bases unmatched to any gene: 10. Germline V gene data show CDR1 as SEHNR and CDR2 as FQNEAQ (reference sequence). Combining the CDR3 with reference TRBV7-9 and TRBJ2-5 gives the whole variable domain DTGVSQNPRHKITKRGQNVTFRCDPISEHNRLYWYRQTLGQGPEFLTYFQNEAQLEKSRLLSDRFSAERPKGSFSTLEIQRTEQGDSAMYLCASSLSGGLGVTQYFGPGTRLLVL.

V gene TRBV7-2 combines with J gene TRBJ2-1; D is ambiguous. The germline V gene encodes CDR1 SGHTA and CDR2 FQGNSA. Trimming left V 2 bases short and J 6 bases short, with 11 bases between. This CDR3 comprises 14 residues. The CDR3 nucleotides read TGTGCCAGCAGCTTATTAAGATTTACCAATGAGCAGTTCTTC. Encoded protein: CASSLLRFTNEQFF.

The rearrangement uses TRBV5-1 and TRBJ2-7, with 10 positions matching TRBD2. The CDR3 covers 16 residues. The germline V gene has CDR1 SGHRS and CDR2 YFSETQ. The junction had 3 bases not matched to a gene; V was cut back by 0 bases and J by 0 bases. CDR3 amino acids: CASSLGSSGSSYEQYF. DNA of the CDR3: TGCGCCAGCAGCTTGGGGTCTAGCGGGAGCTCCTACGAGCAGTACTTC.

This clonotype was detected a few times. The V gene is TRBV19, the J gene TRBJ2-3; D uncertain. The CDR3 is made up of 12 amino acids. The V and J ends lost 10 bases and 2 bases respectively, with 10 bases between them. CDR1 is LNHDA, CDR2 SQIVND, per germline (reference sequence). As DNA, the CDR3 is TGTGCCACCTCGACCTCCACAGATACGCAGTATTTT. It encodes CATSTSTDTQYF.

The CDR3 sequence is CASSLGTSGVRLETQYF. The CDR3 DNA sequence: TGTGCCAGCAGCCTAGGGACTAGCGGGGTACGGTTGGAGACCCAGTACTTC. The chain has TRBV7-9 and TRBJ2-5; TRBD2 matches at 13 bases. The J segment lost 5 bases and the V segment lost 5 bases, leaving 11 bases of the junction unmatched. The CDR3 length is 17 residues. Germline CDR1 reads SEHNR; CDR2 reads FQNEAQ (reference sequence).

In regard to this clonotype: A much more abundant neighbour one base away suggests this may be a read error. The CDR3 is CASRSGVSGHASTDTQYF. The CDR3 nucleotides are TGTGCCAGCAGGTCCGGGGTTAGCGGACACGCTAGCACAGATACGCAGTATTTT. The J gene is TRBJ2-3, the V gene TRBV9, with a tentative D call TRBD2 (6 bases). Per germline, CDR1 SGDLS and CDR2 YYNGEE. CDR3 length: 18 residues. Trimming left V 5 bases short and J 0 bases short, with 22 bases between.

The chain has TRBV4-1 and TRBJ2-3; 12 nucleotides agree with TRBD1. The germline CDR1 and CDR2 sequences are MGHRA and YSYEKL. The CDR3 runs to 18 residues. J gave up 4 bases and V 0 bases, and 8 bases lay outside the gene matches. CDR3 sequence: CASSQDPTGQGASDTQYF. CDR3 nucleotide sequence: TGCGCCAGCAGCCAAGATCCCACGGGACAGGGGGCCTCAGATACGCAGTATTTT.